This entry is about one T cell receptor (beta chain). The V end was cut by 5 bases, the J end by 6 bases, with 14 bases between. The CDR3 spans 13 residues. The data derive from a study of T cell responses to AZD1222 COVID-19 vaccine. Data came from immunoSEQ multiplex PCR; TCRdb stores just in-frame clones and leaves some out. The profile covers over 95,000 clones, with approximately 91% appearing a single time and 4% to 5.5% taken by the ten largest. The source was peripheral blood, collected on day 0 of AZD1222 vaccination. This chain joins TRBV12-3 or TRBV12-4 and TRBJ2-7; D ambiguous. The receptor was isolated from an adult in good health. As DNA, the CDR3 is TGTGCCAGCAGTCTAGGACCCCCCGGCGAGCAGTACTTC. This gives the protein CASSLGPPGEQYF.